A selection of T cell receptor beta chains follows, all from one sample in a study of blood T cell repertoires in COVID-19. This table comes from immunoSEQ multiplex PCR, and its TCRdb copy is limited to in-frame clones, with some not included. Of approximately 26,000 clones listed, 90% to 95% were seen once; the top ten hold around 2%. Sequencing was done on a sample of peripheral blood. Receptor source: a human donor in a cohort sampled during active COVID-19. The CDR3 runs from the conserved cysteine through the conserved F or W. The D gene is left open where the match is weak. Where a row states a size, it is once, few, many or the class of an expanded clone; other rows omit it.

J: TRBJ1-6; V: TRBV30; size: -; D: TRBD1; CDR3: CAWSHDRGNSPLHF; DNA: TGTGCCTGGAGTCATGACAGGGGTAATTCACCCCTCCACTTT
J: TRBJ2-1; V: TRBV11-3; size: -; D: -; CDR3: CASSREGLYNEQFF; DNA: TGTGCCAGCAGCCGAGAGGGACTTTACAATGAGCAGTTCTTC
J: TRBJ1-3; V: TRBV6-1; size: -; D: -; CDR3: CASSEREPLSGNTIYF; DNA: TGTGCCAGCAGTGAACGGGAGCCTCTCTCTGGAAACACCATATATTTT
J: TRBJ2-3; V: TRBV5-1; size: -; D: -; CDR3: CATTDGGFADTQYF; DNA: TGCGCCACCACGGACGGGGGTTTTGCAGATACGCAGTATTTT
J: TRBJ2-5; V: TRBV7-7; size: -; D: -; CDR3: CASSLVEGGGRETQYF; DNA: TGTGCTAGCAGCTTAGTGGAAGGGGGAGGGCGCGAGACCCAGTACTTC
J: TRBJ2-2; V: TRBV6-5; size: -; D: TRBD1; CDR3: CASSNRGTGELFF; DNA: TGTGCCAGCAGTAACAGGGGGACCGGGGAGCTGTTTTTT
J: TRBJ2-1; V: TRBV7-2; size: -; D: TRBD2; CDR3: CASSLEASGSGLGEQFF; DNA: TGTGCCAGCAGCTTAGAGGCTAGCGGGAGCGGGTTAGGTGAGCAGTTCTTC
J: TRBJ1-5; V: TRBV7-2; size: -; D: TRBD1; CDR3: CASSTGQGAYQPQHF; DNA: TGTGCCAGCAGCACGGGACAGGGGGCGTATCAGCCCCAGCATTTT
J: TRBJ1-4; V: TRBV5-4; size: -; D: -; CDR3: CASSLATGPNEKLFF; DNA: TGTGCCAGCAGCTTGGCGACAGGACCTAATGAAAAACTGTTTTTT
J: TRBJ2-7; V: TRBV6-4; size: -; D: -; CDR3: CASRTSPDSYEQYF; DNA: TGTGCCAGCAGGACATCCCCCGACTCCTACGAGCAGTACTTC
J: TRBJ2-6; V: TRBV7-3; size: -; D: -; CDR3: CASSPQVQLSGANVLTF; DNA: TGTGCCAGCAGCCCACAGGTGCAACTCTCTGGGGCCAACGTCCTGACTTTC
J: TRBJ2-3; V: TRBV28; size: -; D: TRBD2; CDR3: CASSSPLGLADTDTQYF; DNA: TGTGCCAGCAGTAGCCCCTTAGGACTAGCGGACACAGATACGCAGTATTTT
J: TRBJ2-1; V: TRBV5-4; size: -; D: TRBD2; CDR3: CASAGLAGARNNEQFF; DNA: TGTGCCAGCGCGGGACTAGCGGGAGCAAGAAACAATGAGCAGTTCTTC
J: TRBJ2-7; V: TRBV28; size: -; D: TRBD2; CDR3: CASCRPREVEQYF; DNA: TGTGCCAGCTGCCGACCGCGGGAGGTCGAGCAGTACTTC
J: TRBJ2-1; V: TRBV24-1; size: -; D: TRBD2; CDR3: CATSVGLAGRTAYNEQFF; DNA: TGTGCCACCAGTGTAGGCCTAGCGGGACGGACAGCCTACAATGAGCAGTTCTTC
J: TRBJ1-5; V: TRBV2; size: few; D: -; CDR3: CASVGEGQQPQHF; DNA: TGTGCCAGTGTCGGGGAGGGCCAACAGCCCCAGCATTTT
J: TRBJ2-4; V: TRBV24-1; size: -; D: -; CDR3: CATSDARRDKNIQYF; DNA: TGTGCCACCAGTGATGCGAGGAGGGACAAAAACATTCAGTACTTC
J: TRBJ1-3; V: TRBV5-1; size: -; D: -; CDR3: CASSFSETNSGNTIYF; DNA: TGCGCCAGCAGCTTTAGCGAGACAAACTCTGGAAACACCATATATTTT
J: TRBJ2-1; V: TRBV11-3; size: -; D: TRBD2; CDR3: CASSLQGGAGTSGRNEQFF; DNA: TGTGCCAGCAGCTTGCAGGGGGGAGCCGGGACTAGCGGGCGTAATGAGCAGTTCTTC
J: TRBJ1-2; V: TRBV5-6; size: -; D: -; CDR3: CASSLAGGWGYTF; DNA: TGTGCCAGCAGCTTGGCGGGGGGATGGGGCTACACCTTC
J: TRBJ1-2; V: TRBV7-6; size: -; D: -; CDR3: CASSLALRVVDYGYTF; DNA: TGTGCCAGCAGCTTAGCTTTACGAGTGGTGGACTATGGCTACACCTTC
J: TRBJ2-3; V: TRBV24-1; size: -; D: -; CDR3: CATSDVNTDTQYF; DNA: TGTGCCACCAGTGATGTTAACACAGATACGCAGTATTTT
J: TRBJ1-1; V: TRBV11-3; size: -; D: -; CDR3: CASSLDPGAWTEAFF; DNA: TGTGCCAGCAGCTTAGATCCAGGGGCCTGGACTGAAGCTTTCTTT
J: TRBJ2-7; V: TRBV28; size: -; D: TRBD2; CDR3: CASSFSGKVEQYF; DNA: TGTGCCAGCAGTTTTAGCGGGAAAGTCGAGCAGTACTTC
J: TRBJ2-3; V: TRBV30; size: -; D: TRBD2; CDR3: CAWRRLAGVPDTQYF; DNA: TGTGCCTGGAGAAGGCTAGCGGGGGTTCCGGATACGCAGTATTTT
J: TRBJ2-7; V: TRBV3-1/TRBV3-2; size: -; D: -; CDR3: CASSRQALFDEQYF; DNA: TGTGCCAGCAGCCGACAGGCGTTGTTCGACGAGCAGTACTTC
J: TRBJ2-7; V: TRBV25-1; size: -; D: TRBD1; CDR3: CASSETGGLYEQYF; DNA: TGTGCCAGCAGTGAGACAGGGGGCCTTTACGAGCAGTACTTC
J: TRBJ1-2; V: TRBV28; size: -; D: TRBD1; CDR3: CASSSRMTGLANYGYTF; DNA: TGTGCCAGCAGTTCGCGAATGACAGGGCTAGCTAACTATGGCTACACCTTC
J: TRBJ1-5; V: TRBV19; size: -; D: -; CDR3: CASSQGTNQPQHF; DNA: TGTGCCAGTAGTCAGGGCACCAATCAGCCCCAGCATTTT
J: TRBJ2-7; V: TRBV15; size: -; D: -; CDR3: CATSKSRGSPYEQYF; DNA: TGTGCCACCAGCAAGAGCCGGGGGTCCCCTTACGAGCAGTACTTC
J: TRBJ1-4; V: TRBV6-2/TRBV6-3; size: -; D: -; CDR3: CASSREGATNEKLFF; DNA: TGTGCCAGCAGTCGTGAAGGGGCAACTAATGAAAAACTGTTTTTT
J: TRBJ1-1; V: TRBV4-1; size: few; D: -; CDR3: CASSPPTGNTEAFF; DNA: TGCGCCAGCAGCCCACCGACAGGGAACACTGAAGCTTTCTTT
J: TRBJ2-3; V: TRBV6-6; size: -; D: TRBD2; CDR3: CASIPGLAGDTDTQYF; DNA: TGTGCCAGCATCCCGGGACTAGCGGGGGACACAGATACGCAGTATTTT
J: TRBJ1-4; V: TRBV3-1/TRBV3-2; size: -; D: TRBD1; CDR3: CASSQGRDRGFRTNEKLFF; DNA: TGTGCCAGCAGCCAAGGGAGGGACAGGGGGTTCAGAACTAATGAAAAACTGTTTTTT
J: TRBJ1-1; V: TRBV25-1; size: once; D: TRBD1; CDR3: CASIGQGATEAFF; DNA: TGTGCCAGCATCGGACAGGGGGCAACTGAAGCTTTCTTT
J: TRBJ1-5; V: TRBV6-8; size: -; D: -; CDR3: CASSPGGFQPQHF; DNA: TGTGCCAGCAGCCCGGGAGGGTTTCAGCCCCAGCATTTT
J: TRBJ2-7; V: TRBV3-1/TRBV3-2; size: few; D: -; CDR3: CASSQDAGAYEQYF; DNA: TGTGCCAGCAGCCAAGACGCAGGGGCCTACGAGCAGTACTTC
J: TRBJ1-2; V: TRBV7-9; size: -; D: TRBD1; CDR3: CASSPQIGQAPNYGYTF; DNA: TGTGCCAGCAGCCCTCAGATAGGACAGGCCCCTAACTATGGCTACACCTTC
J: TRBJ2-7; V: TRBV6-6; size: -; D: TRBD1; CDR3: CASIKQGQGSYEQYF; DNA: TGTGCCAGCATTAAGCAAGGACAGGGGTCCTACGAGCAGTACTTC
J: TRBJ2-5; V: TRBV11-2; size: -; D: TRBD2; CDR3: CASSLSGVQETQYF; DNA: TGTGCCAGCAGCCTTAGCGGGGTCCAAGAGACCCAGTACTTC
J: TRBJ2-7; V: TRBV30; size: once; D: TRBD2; CDR3: CAWSEGTSRYEQYF; DNA: TGTGCCTGGAGTGAAGGGACTAGCAGATACGAGCAGTACTTC
J: TRBJ2-1; V: TRBV2; size: -; D: TRBD2; CDR3: CASMRLAGGFYNEQFF; DNA: TGTGCCAGCATGCGACTAGCGGGAGGTTTCTACAATGAGCAGTTCTTC
J: TRBJ2-2; V: TRBV7-2; size: -; D: TRBD1; CDR3: CASIPDRAGGELFF; DNA: TGTGCCAGCATCCCGGACAGGGCCGGCGGGGAGCTGTTTTTT
J: TRBJ2-1; V: TRBV12-3/TRBV12-4; size: once; D: -; CDR3: CASSLRNEQFF; DNA: TGTGCCAGCAGCCTGAGGAATGAGCAGTTCTTC
J: TRBJ1-2; V: TRBV4-3; size: -; D: -; CDR3: CASSQRAGIGGGYTF; DNA: TGCGCCAGCAGCCAGCGCGCGGGGATTGGAGGGGGCTACACCTTC
J: TRBJ2-5; V: TRBV11-3; size: -; D: -; CDR3: CASSSGQQETQYF; DNA: TGTGCCAGCAGCTCCGGACAGCAAGAGACCCAGTACTTC
J: TRBJ2-2; V: TRBV12-3/TRBV12-4; size: -; D: -; CDR3: CASSFDGPGELFF; DNA: TGTGCCAGCAGTTTTGATGGGCCCGGGGAGCTGTTTTTT
J: TRBJ1-6; V: TRBV27; size: -; D: -; CDR3: CASSRTRVELNSPLHF; DNA: TGTGCCAGCAGTAGAACGAGGGTGGAACTAAATTCACCCCTCCACTTT
J: TRBJ2-7; V: TRBV28; size: -; D: -; CDR3: CASSLSDYEQYF; DNA: TGTGCCAGCAGTTTATCAGACTACGAGCAGTACTTC
J: TRBJ2-2; V: TRBV11-2; size: -; D: TRBD2; CDR3: CASSRGLANTGELFF; DNA: TGTGCCAGCAGCCGCGGACTAGCGAACACCGGGGAGCTGTTTTTT
J: TRBJ1-5; V: TRBV5-1; size: -; D: -; CDR3: CASSLYGGEGTSNQPQHF; DNA: TGCGCCAGCAGCTTGTACGGGGGAGAGGGTACTAGCAATCAGCCCCAGCATTTT